This TCR beta chain is drawn from a study of blood T cell repertoires in COVID-19. Background on the study: Samples representing acute and convalescent COVID-19 were sourced from the United States, Italy and Spain. T cells, B-cell-depleted T cells, or PBMCs provided the cDNA or gDNA that served as material.

In its sample, this clone was seen a few times. Original handling: Cell counts per sample came from amplifying reference gene primers. Method: immunoSEQ multiplex PCR; TCRdb's copy keeps in-frame clones and lacks some. That table is the source of V, J and clone size, and D and trimming were worked out from the DNA. The sample lists some 200,000 clones, under 95% occurring once. The sequence was collected from a man in his thirties or forties with acute or convalescent COVID-19. Specimen: peripheral blood.

The CDR3, as DNA: TGTGCCAGCAGCAGCGACAGTGCACCTACTCCCACAGATACGCAGTATTTT. Its protein is CASSSDSAPTPTDTQYF. This chain uses TRBV7-9 with TRBJ2-3; tentative D call: TRBD1 (5 bases). Trimming shortened V by 5 bases and J by 2 bases, and 20 bases separated the two germline ends. The CDR3 has 17 amino acids. CDR1 is SEHNR and CDR2 is FQNEAQ in the germline V gene (reference sequence). Full variable domain (outside the CDR3, taken from reference TRBV7-9 and TRBJ2-3): DTGVSQNPRHKITKRGQNVTFRCDPISEHNRLYWYRQTLGQGPEFLTYFQNEAQLEKSRLLSDRFSAERPKGSFSTLEIQRTEQGDSAMYLCASSSDSAPTPTDTQYFGPGTRLTVL.